The sequence of this T cell receptor beta chain was determined in a study of regulatory T cells in long-lasting Graves disease. Construction of the TCR beta libraries employed iRepertoire HTBI primers in conjunction with Arm-PCR of CDR3 regions. TCRdb passed the multiplex PCR reads through MiXCR, listing each CDR3 protein once. The top ten hold about 29% of the sample, which has roughly 300,000 distinct CDR3 sequences, around 20% seen once. The sample's time point: persistent/refractory GD, antithyroid drugs over 5 years with positive TRAb. From PBMCs, RNA was extracted and then used to make the TCR library. The study, taken as a whole, reports: The work looked only at peripheral blood and did not look at thyroid tissue. The TCR repertoire of persistent Graves' patients was less diverse than that of newly diagnosed ones.

V dropped 6 bases and J dropped 4; count of bases not matched to a gene: 12. The CDR3 is 15 residues long. Germline CDR1 DFQATT, CDR2 SNEGSKA (reference sequence). This clonotype was counted ten times or more. Its specificity is unknown. The sample was peripheral blood mononuclear cells (PBMCs), taken when the disease was refractory, from a patient treated with antithyroid drugs. The TCR was taken from a female donor with Graves disease. This chain joins TRBV20-1 and TRBJ1-1, with TRBD1 matching 9 bases. The CDR3 reads CSAKRGQGISTEAFF. The CDR3 bases are TGCAGTGCGAAGCGGGGACAGGGCATAAGCACTGAAGCTTTCTTT.